This TCR beta chain comes out of a study of T cell repertoires in cytomegalovirus infection (dated by TCRdb to about 2019). At the level of the whole study: Donor HLA type was relevant to the analysis, as public TCR beta signatures indicated carriage of CMV infection together with the matching HLA type. Broader findings and caveats from the paper: The ex vivo response was dominated by HLA-C-restricted CMV-specific TCR beta clonotypes, and the single most frequent clonotype in two of eight donors was supplied by these HLA-C-restricted clonotypes. Carriers of CMV infection plus the relevant HLA type were discriminated by the cumulative frequency of public TCR beta family members in the study cohort and in an independent approximately 350-donor cohort.

The cysteine opens and the phenylalanine closes a CDR3 of 12 amino acids. CDR3 DNA only is kept here, 36 bases in frame from base 1. The germline V gene yields SGHTA for CDR1 and FQGTGA for CDR2. V loses 2 bases of germline sequence and J loses 10 bases, and the interval between the two ends is 9 bases. Concerning this clonotype: The clone's antigen remains unknown. Base qualities were left out, and no much larger clone turns up one base away.

For sequencing, an Illumina HiSeq 1500 was employed. Clones were called with MiXCR by TCRdb after fastp trimmed the public reads at Q25, and only in-frame beta chains were retained. Every CDR3 protein is listed once, alongside the most common genes and DNA of its rows. This sample is represented by some 200,000 distinct CDR3 sequences; approximately 19% of them were singletons. The ten largest clones add up to 2.5% to 3% of the sample. The receptor chain draws on TRBV7-3 and TRBJ2-1; the D segment cannot be called with confidence. This clonotype originated in a human donor in good health (CMV status not recorded). Some clones in this sample may be carry-over from other donors' samples. The sequencing sample was made of PBMCs. The sequence in DNA is TGTGCCAGCAGCTTAGGTCCCCCGGAGCAGTTCTTC. Its amino acids are CASSLGPPEQFF.